This T cell receptor (beta chain) was captured by sequencing in a study of response to subunit inactivated influenza vaccine. The study, taken as a whole, reports: Authors suggested each seasonal influenza vaccination recruits few new T cells.

Concerning this clonotype: Its matching antigen is unknown.

TCRdb called the RT-PCR reads again in MiXCR, with one record for every CDR3 protein. The sample has approximately 520,000 distinct CDR3 sequences, 15% to 20% seen once; the top ten hold less than 4%. This CDR3 region has 17 residues. The V gene end was trimmed by 1 base and the J gene end by 1 base; junction bases not matched to a gene: 9. Germline assignment: CDR1 LGHDT and CDR2 YNNKEL (reference sequence). This clonotype was sampled from a man in his fifties or sixties who received an inactivated influenza vaccine. The chain links TRBV3-1 to TRBJ2-5; 7 nucleotides agree with TRBD2. This material consisted of CD4+ T cells sorted from PBMCs, taken less than 30 months after vaccination. CDR3 DNA sequence: TGTGCCAGCAGCCAAGTTTGGGGGGGAGCTGCCCAAGAGACCCAGTACTTC. Amino acids: CASSQVWGGAAQETQYF.